Below, 24 T cell receptor beta chains from the same sample are listed, as sequenced in a study of cytomegalovirus exposure and HLA in healthy donors. Assay: immunoSEQ multiplex PCR; the TCRdb copy retains only in-frame clones and omits some. The table records 170,000 or so clones, about 80% of them present only once. What was sequenced was PBMCs. The source is a woman between 18 and 30 years old in good health and CMV-seropositive.

The V call is TRBV18, the J call TRBJ2-3; maybe TRBD2 (6 bases). The length of the CDR3 is 15 residues. Trimming took 2 bases from V and 4 from J, leaving 13 bases between them. From germline, CDR1 is KGHSH and CDR2 LQKENI. The DNA of the CDR3 is TGTGCCAGCTCACCAAGGGGACTTAAGGCAGATACGCAGTATTTT. Its translation: CASSPRGLKADTQYF.

The chain is built from TRBV6-5 and TRBJ1-2; 9 bases map to TRBD1. The CDR3 spans 14 residues. Germline CDR1 reads MNHEY; CDR2 reads SVGAGI. The junction had 6 bases not matched to a gene; V was cut back by 6 bases and J by 4 bases. The CDR3 is CASRLQGATYGYTF. CDR3 sequence (DNA): TGTGCCAGCAGATTACAGGGGGCCACCTATGGCTACACCTTC.

The rearrangement links TRBV27 to TRBJ1-5; D uncertain. The V gene's germline CDR1 is MNHEY and CDR2 SMNVEV (reference sequence). The CDR3 is 14 residues long. Trimming shortened V by 6 bases and J by 0 bases, and 9 bases separated the two germline ends. CDR3 in DNA: TGTGCCAGCAGACCCGACAATAGCAATCAGCCCCAGCATTTT. Protein: CASRPDNSNQPQHF.

The CDR3 bases are TGTGCCAGTAGCCCTACCGGACTTGTTCAAGAGACCCAGTACTTC. Encoded protein: CASSPTGLVQETQYF. The chain recombines TRBV19 with TRBJ2-5; D perhaps matches TRBD2 (5 bases). V was shortened by 6 bases and J by 2 bases, with 16 bases between the two germline ends. The CDR3 consists of 15 residues. From germline, CDR1 is LNHDA and CDR2 SQIVND (reference sequence).

The CDR3 DNA follows: TGTGCCAGCTCACTCTCCGGGAACACTGAAGCTTTCTTT. Protein product: CASSLSGNTEAFF. This chain connects TRBV18 to TRBJ1-1; D unresolved. Trimming took off 4 bases at V and 1 base at J, with 7 bases between the two ends. The CDR3 sequence is 13 residues long. Per germline, CDR1 KGHSH and CDR2 LQKENI.

The CDR3 protein is CASRPGTAANRYTF. The CDR3 DNA sequence: TGTGCCAGCAGACCCGGGACAGCCGCCAATCGCTACACCTTC. The J gene is TRBJ1-2, the V gene TRBV6-5; TRBD1 aligns across 7 bases. V gave up 6 bases and J gave up 9 bases; unmatched junction bases: 13. CDR1 and CDR2 (germline): MNHEY, SVGAGI. The CDR3 has 14 amino acids.

V gene TRBV7-2 combines with J gene TRBJ2-5, with 9 bases aligning to TRBD2. The CDR3 is 15 amino acids. CDR1 and CDR2 (germline): SGHTA, FQGNSA. Losses at the gene ends were 5 bases for V and 4 bases for J; bases not matched to a gene: 8. In nucleotides, the CDR3 is TGTGCCAGCAGCGCAGGCGGGGGGGCTCGAGAGACCCAGTACTTC. Translation: CASSAGGGARETQYF.

This clone turned up a few times. The chain links TRBV7-9 to TRBJ2-3, with D perhaps matching TRBD2 (6 bases). This CDR3 spans 14 amino acids. The germline V gene encodes CDR1 SEHNR and CDR2 FQNEAQ (reference sequence). V was pared by 4 bases and J by 6 bases, with 14 bases between. Written as DNA, the CDR3 is TGTGCCAGCAGCTCCCGGGACTTTTGGGATACGCAGTATTTT. The encoded protein is CASSSRDFWDTQYF.

The genes are TRBV2 and TRBJ2-1; 7 nucleotides match TRBD1. Germline V lookup: CDR1 SNHLY, CDR2 FYNNEI. This CDR3 is built from 12 residues. V shed 11 bases, J shed 4 bases, and the junction held 5 bases outside the gene matches. CDR3 amino acids: CASAGGYNEQFF. In nucleotides, the CDR3 is TGTGCCTCGGCAGGGGGTTACAATGAGCAGTTCTTC.

The genes are TRBV15 and TRBJ1-6; 9 positions match TRBD1. Germline CDR1 and CDR2: LNHNV and YYDKDF (reference sequence). The CDR3 sequence is 14 residues long. V lost 3 bases, J lost 15 bases, and 9 bases stayed unmatched. Written as DNA, the CDR3 is TGTGCCACCAGCAGCGGGACAGGGTTCCCCAACCTCCACTTT. Translation gives CATSSGTGFPNLHF.

The rearrangement uses TRBV27 and TRBJ1-5, with D perhaps TRBD1 (5 bases). The V and J ends lost 6 bases and 3 bases respectively, with 12 bases between them. The CDR3 contains 14 residues. CDR1 and CDR2 from the germline V gene are MNHEY and SMNVEV (reference sequence). CDR3 in amino acids: CASSRGDVNQPQHF. The CDR3 nucleotides are TGTGCCAGCAGCCGGGGGGATGTCAATCAGCCCCAGCATTTT.

This clone was counted only a few times. The V and J genes are TRBV2 and TRBJ2-1; possible D gene TRBD1, 5 bases. Germline V lookup: CDR1 SNHLY, CDR2 FYNNEI. V was trimmed by 7 bases and J by 2 bases, leaving 15 bases between them. The CDR3 runs to 15 residues. CDR3 in amino acids: CASTTGGSAYNEQFF. The DNA of the CDR3 is TGTGCCAGCACTACAGGTGGATCCGCCTACAATGAGCAGTTCTTC.

This clone was observed a handful of times. The rearrangement uses TRBV4-1 and TRBJ2-7; TRBD1 matches 7 bases. The germline V gene has CDR1 MGHRA and CDR2 YSYEKL. CDR3 length: 14 residues. V dropped 4 bases and J dropped 2; count of bases not matched to a gene: 5. As DNA, the CDR3 is TGCGCCAGCAGCCCCAGGGACAGTCCCTACGAGCAGTACTTC. Its protein product is CASSPRDSPYEQYF.

The chain joins TRBV7-9 to TRBJ2-5; 7 positions agree with TRBD2. The CDR3 loop spans 15 amino acids. Germline CDR1 is SEHNR and CDR2 is FQNEAQ (reference sequence). With 7 bases clipped from V and 2 bases from J, the junction kept 10 bases outside the gene matches. CDR3 sequence: CASTGGVTNQETQYF. The CDR3 coding sequence is TGTGCCAGCACTGGGGGGGTTACAAATCAAGAGACCCAGTACTTC.

This chain uses TRBV29-1 with TRBJ2-1; TRBD2 is a possible D gene (6 bases). The germline V gene has CDR1 SQVTM and CDR2 ANQGSEA. V shed 7 bases and J shed 5 bases, with 18 bases lying between them. The CDR3 sequence is 14 residues long. The CDR3 bases are TGCAGCGGTGGAGGAGGGGCCGGTAACAATGAGCAGTTCTTC. It codes for CSGGGGAGNNEQFF.

The table lists this clone with a count of one. The chain carries TRBV5-4 and TRBJ1-2; TRBD1 aligns across 10 bases. Germline-derived CDR1 and CDR2 are SGHNT and YYREEE (reference sequence). CDR3 length equals 17 residues. V shed 0 bases and J 6 bases; nucleotides not matched to a gene: 11. In DNA form, the CDR3 reads TGTGCCAGCAGCTTGGTTGGGACAGGGGTAACCCTTGATGGCTACACCTTC. It encodes CASSLVGTGVTLDGYTF. Variable domain in full (rest from reference TRBV5-4 and TRBJ1-2): ETGVTQSPTHLIKTRGQQVTLRCSSQSGHNTVSWYQQALGQGPQFIFQYYREEENGRGNFPPRFSGLQFPNYSSELNVNALELDDSALYLCASSLVGTGVTLDGYTFGSGTRLTVV.

The CDR3, as DNA: TGTGCCATCAGTGATTCCCCCCCGGGCAATCAGCCCCAGCATTTT. This translates into CAISDSPPGNQPQHF. The genes are TRBV10-3 and TRBJ1-5; D unclear. The germline V gene has CDR1 ENHRY and CDR2 SYGVKD. This CDR3 has 15 amino acids. The ends were cut back, 3 bases at V and 2 bases at J, with 11 bases in the middle.

This clone appeared a few times. The chain has TRBV2 and TRBJ1-6; D is undetermined. The CDR3 spans 14 residues. V dropped 10 bases and J dropped 4 bases, with 14 bases sitting between them. Germline CDR1 SNHLY, CDR2 FYNNEI. CDR3 sequence reads: CATQPDSYNSPLHF. The CDR3 bases are TGTGCCACCCAACCCGACTCTTATAATTCACCCCTCCACTTT.

This chain links TRBV9 with TRBJ2-7; D unclear. The V gene's germline CDR1 is SGDLS and CDR2 YYNGEE. Trimming took 0 bases from V and 6 from J, leaving 7 bases between them. This CDR3 region has 12 residues. The CDR3 DNA is TGTGCCAGCAGCGTAGATAACAGCGAGCAGTACTTC. This gives the protein CASSVDNSEQYF.

The V gene is TRBV7-2, the J gene TRBJ1-6; 7 nucleotides align to TRBD1. The V segment lost 2 bases and the J segment 11 bases; nucleotides outside the gene matches: 3. CDR1 and CDR2 (germline): SGHTA, FQGNSA. CDR3 size: 13 residues. CDR3 in DNA: TGTGCCAGCAGCTTAACAGGGGTCGCACCCCTCCACTTT. Protein sequence: CASSLTGVAPLHF. The full variable domain, in which reference TRBV7-2 and TRBJ1-6 provide the parts outside the CDR3, is GAGVSQSPSNKVTEKGKDVELRCDPISGHTALYWYRQSLGQGLEFLIYFQGNSAPDKSGLPSDRFSAERTGGSVSTLTIQRTQQEDSAVYLCASSLTGVAPLHFGNGTRLTVT.

The table lists this clone with a count of one. The chain is built from TRBV25-1 and TRBJ2-5; 7 bases map to TRBD1. This CDR3 has 12 amino acids. Per germline, CDR1 MGHDK and CDR2 SYGVNS. V gave up 6 bases and J gave up 4 bases; unmatched junction bases: 2. For the CDR3, the DNA is TGTGCCAGCAGAGGGGGCGGAGAGACCCAGTACTTC. It encodes CASRGGGETQYF.

Concerning this clone itself: One junction end disagrees with the germline gene, perhaps due to a read error. V and J are TRBV14 and TRBJ1-1; no clear D gene. This CDR3 has 15 amino acids. Germline CDR1 reads SGHDN; CDR2 reads FVKESK. The CDR3 coding sequence is TGTGCCAGCAGCCAAGGGTCCGGGAGGAACGCTGAAGCTTTCTTT. Its translation: CASSQGSGRNAEAFF. Filled out from reference TRBV14 and TRBJ1-1, the complete variable domain reads EAGVTQFPSHSVIEKGQTVTLRCDPISGHDNLYWYRRVMGKEIKFLLHFVKESKQDESGMPNNRFLAERTGGTYSTLKVQPAELEDSGVYFCASSQGSGRNAEAFFGQGTRLTVV.

The rearrangement uses TRBV7-6 and TRBJ2-7; TRBD1 matches at 9 bases. CDR3 size: 15 residues. Per the germline V gene, CDR1 is SGHVS and CDR2 is FNYEAQ. V was pared by 5 bases and J by 5 bases, with 10 bases of the junction left unmatched. CDR3 sequence reads: CASSKQGARVNEQYF. The CDR3 bases are TGTGCCAGCAGCAAACAGGGGGCGCGTGTTAACGAGCAGTACTTC.

The rearrangement uses TRBV11-3 and TRBJ2-7; TRBD1 might be the D (5 bases). This CDR3 has 15 residues. CDR1 and CDR2 (germline): SGHNT, YENEEA. Trimming removed 1 base at V and 1 base at J, with 11 bases between. In nucleotides, the CDR3 is TGTGCCAGCAGCTTAGGTTACAGGCAGTCCTACGAGCAGTACTTC. Its protein product is CASSLGYRQSYEQYF.